Sequencing of this TCR beta chain was carried out in a study of identical twins. Study findings and constraints: The authors noted that invariant MAIT and iNKT cells could partly confound zero-insertion analyses.

TCRdb recomputed calls from the 5' RACE reads with MiXCR, one row per CDR3 protein. The repertoire holds a few hundred thousand distinct CDR3 sequences, with about 8.3% as singletons. About this clonotype: The antigen remains undetermined.

The CDR3 totals 17 residues. Deletions cut 3 bases from V and 1 base from J, with 21 bases between. Germline CDR1 reads DFQATT; CDR2 reads SNEGSKA (reference sequence). These sequences were also reported in another study, on yellow fever vaccine responses in identical twins. That investigation notes: Twin vaccine T cell responses reportedly seemed partly convergent, partly personalized.

The clonotype was recovered from a woman between 18 and 30 years old in good health. Sequencing input: CD8+ T cells sorted from blood. This chain uses TRBV20-1 with TRBJ2-5; no clear D gene. The CDR3 region has the DNA TGCAGTGCTAGCCCCTCCGATCCTGCCGGACCCCAAGAGACCCAGTACTTC. Its protein product is CSASPSDPAGPQETQYF.